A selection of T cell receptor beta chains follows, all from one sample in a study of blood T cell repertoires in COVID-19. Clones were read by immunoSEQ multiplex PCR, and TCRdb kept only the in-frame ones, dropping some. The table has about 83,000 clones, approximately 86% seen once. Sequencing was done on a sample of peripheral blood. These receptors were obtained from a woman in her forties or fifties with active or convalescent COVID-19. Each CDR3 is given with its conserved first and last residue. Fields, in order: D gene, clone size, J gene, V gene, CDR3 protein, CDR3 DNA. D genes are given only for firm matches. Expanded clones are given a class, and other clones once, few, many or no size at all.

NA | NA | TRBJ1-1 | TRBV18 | CASSPETSSEAFF | TGTGCCAGCTCACCAGAGACATCAAGTGAAGCTTTCTTT
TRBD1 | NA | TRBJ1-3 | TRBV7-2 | CASSFWGSSGQGARNTIYF | TGTGCCAGCAGCTTTTGGGGATCGTCGGGACAGGGGGCGAGGAACACCATATATTTT
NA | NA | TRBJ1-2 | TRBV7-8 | CASSLRVPGGYTF | TGTGCCAGCAGCTTAAGGGTCCCAGGGGGCTACACCTTC
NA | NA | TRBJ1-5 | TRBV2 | CASSALNPSYQPQHF | TGTGCCAGCAGTGCCCTTAATCCTAGCTATCAGCCCCAGCATTTT
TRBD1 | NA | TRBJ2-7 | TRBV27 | CASSLLGQGNEQYF | TGTGCCAGCAGTTTATTGGGACAGGGGAACGAGCAGTACTTC
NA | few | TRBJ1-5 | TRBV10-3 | CAIPNQPQHF | TGTGCCATCCCAAATCAGCCCCAGCATTTT
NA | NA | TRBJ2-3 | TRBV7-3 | CASSYTFMDTQYF | TGTGCCAGCAGCTATACTTTCATGGATACGCAGTATTTT
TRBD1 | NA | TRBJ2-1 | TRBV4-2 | CASSQEGGQGVHNEQFF | TGTGCCAGCAGCCAAGAAGGGGGACAGGGTGTACACAATGAGCAGTTCTTC
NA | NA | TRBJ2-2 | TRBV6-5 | CASSYSRIAGELFF | TGTGCCAGCAGTTACTCGAGGATAGCCGGGGAGCTGTTTTTT
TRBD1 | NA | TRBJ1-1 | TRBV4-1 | CASSQTGTGPMNTEAFF | TGCGCCAGCAGCCAAACCGGGACAGGGCCCATGAACACTGAAGCTTTCTTT
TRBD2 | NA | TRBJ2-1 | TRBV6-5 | CASSPIGTRGDEQFF | TGTGCCAGCAGTCCCATCGGGACTAGAGGCGATGAGCAGTTCTTC
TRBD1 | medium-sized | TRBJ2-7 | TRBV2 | CASNDLGQGAYEQYF | TGTGCCAGCAATGACCTAGGACAGGGGGCCTACGAGCAGTACTTC
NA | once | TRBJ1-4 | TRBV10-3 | CAISESTRGVELFF | TGTGCCATCAGTGAGTCGACTCGGGGAGTGGAACTGTTTTTT
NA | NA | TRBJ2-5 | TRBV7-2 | CASSLSSRVGETQYF | TGTGCCAGCAGCTTAAGTTCCCGGGTAGGAGAGACCCAGTACTTC
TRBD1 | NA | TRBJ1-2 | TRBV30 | CAWAPGQNYGYTF | TGTGCCTGGGCTCCGGGACAGAACTATGGCTACACCTTC
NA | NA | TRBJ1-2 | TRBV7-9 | CASSLDRVTYGYTF | TGTGCCAGCAGCTTAGACAGGGTGACCTATGGCTACACCTTC
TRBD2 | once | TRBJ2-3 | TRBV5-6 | CASSPRRAGVTTDTQYF | TGTGCCAGCAGCCCGCGGCGCGCGGGGGTTACCACAGATACGCAGTATTTT
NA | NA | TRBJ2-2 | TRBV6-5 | CASSPGATGELFF | TGTGCCAGCAGCCCCGGAGCCACCGGGGAGCTGTTTTTT
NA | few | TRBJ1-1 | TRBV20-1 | CSAVQGRAAFF | TGCAGTGCAGTACAGGGCAGGGCGGCTTTCTTT
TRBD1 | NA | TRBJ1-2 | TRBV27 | CASSRTGPHGYTF | TGTGCCAGCAGTCGGACAGGCCCCCATGGCTACACCTTC
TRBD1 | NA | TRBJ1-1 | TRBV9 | CASSVERGPGTEAFF | TGTGCCAGCAGCGTAGAAAGGGGGCCTGGAACTGAAGCTTTCTTT
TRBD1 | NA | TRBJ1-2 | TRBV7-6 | CASSIGDSANYGYTF | TGTGCCAGCAGCATCGGGGACAGCGCTAACTATGGCTACACCTTC
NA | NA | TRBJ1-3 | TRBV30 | CAWSRDSGSGNTIYF | TGTGCCTGGAGTCGCGACAGTGGCTCTGGAAACACCATATATTTT
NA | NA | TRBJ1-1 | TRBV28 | CASSLVRGITNTEAFF | TGTGCCAGCAGTTTAGTAAGGGGGATAACGAACACTGAAGCTTTCTTT
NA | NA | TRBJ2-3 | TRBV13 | CASSSSRDSSHMTQYF | TGTGCCAGCAGCTCATCCCGGGACTCATCCCATATGACGCAGTATTTT
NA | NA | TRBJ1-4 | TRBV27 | CASSLGGFLNEKLFF | TGTGCCAGCAGTTTGGGAGGGTTCCTTAATGAAAAACTGTTTTTT
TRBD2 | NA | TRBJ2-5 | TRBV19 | CASSIQRGGPETQYF | TGTGCCAGTAGTATACAGCGGGGGGGCCCGGAGACCCAGTACTTC
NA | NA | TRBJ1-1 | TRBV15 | CATSSTVNTEAFF | TGTGCCACCAGCAGTACGGTGAACACTGAAGCTTTCTTT
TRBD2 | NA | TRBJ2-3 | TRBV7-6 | CASSLRSGGASTSTDTQYF | TGTGCCAGCAGCTTACGTAGCGGGGGGGCATCCACTAGCACAGATACGCAGTATTTT
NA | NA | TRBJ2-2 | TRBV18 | CASSPHDTPNTGELFF | TGTGCCAGCTCACCACACGACACGCCGAACACCGGGGAGCTGTTTTTT
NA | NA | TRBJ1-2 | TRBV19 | CASTQRGGGVYGYTF | TGTGCCAGTACCCAACGGGGCGGGGGTGTCTATGGCTACACCTTC